The T cell receptor (beta chain) described here comes from a study of graft-versus-host responses after intestinal transplantation. Study information: Each recipient received anti-thymocyte globulin induction, then tacrolimus and steroids for about three years. Broader study findings: Allograft clonal ratios (graft-versus-host to host-versus-graft) were high in patients who had graft-donor T cell macrochimerism.

A remark on this clone: Its matching antigen is unknown.

The trim removed 2 bases at V and 5 bases at J, leaving 9 bases unmatched. CDR1 is MGHDK, CDR2 SYGVNS, per germline. This CDR3 region has 15 residues. Assay used: immunoSEQ multiplex PCR; TCRdb lists only in-frame clones, some missing. The sample records about 85,000 clones, more than 85% being singletons. V is TRBV25-1 and J is TRBJ2-7; 7 bases map to TRBD1. The origin of this receptor is a human donor who was the organ donor for an intestinal transplant. The starting material was unstimulated CD8+ T cells sorted from spleen or lymph node cells, obtained before transplant. The CDR3 bases are TGTGCCAGCAGTGAAAGGGCAGGGGGATCGGACGAGCAGTACTTC. It codes for CASSERAGGSDEQYF.